These T cell receptor beta chains were read from a single sample in a study of cytomegalovirus exposure and HLA in healthy donors. The protocol was immunoSEQ multiplex PCR, while the TCRdb copy is restricted to in-frame clones and leaves out a portion. This sample has hundreds of thousands of clones, with 80% to 90% found just once. Sequenced: PBMCs. All receptors come from a woman aged 18-29 years in good health and CMV-seronegative. Both conserved end residues are part of each CDR3. D genes are given only for firm matches. Rows give clone size only sometimes, using once, few, many, or a class for an expanded clone.

D: NA; J: TRBJ1-6; V: TRBV2; size: once; CDR3: CASREREKSPLHF; DNA: TGTGCCAGCAGGGAGAGGGAAAAGTCACCCCTCCACTTT
D: TRBD1; J: TRBJ2-3; V: TRBV29-1; size: NA; CDR3: CSVTAGTASTDTQYF; DNA: TGCAGCGTGACAGCAGGGACAGCTAGCACAGATACGCAGTATTTT
D: NA; J: TRBJ2-7; V: TRBV19; size: NA; CDR3: CASSISRASYEQYF; DNA: TGTGCCAGTAGTATATCGAGGGCTTCCTACGAGCAGTACTTC
D: TRBD2; J: TRBJ2-2; V: TRBV11-2; size: NA; CDR3: CASRRLAGGNTGELFF; DNA: TGTGCCAGCAGGAGACTAGCGGGGGGGAACACCGGGGAGCTGTTTTTT
D: NA; J: TRBJ1-4; V: TRBV4-1; size: NA; CDR3: CASSHLDSGANEKLFF; DNA: TGCGCCAGCAGCCACCTGGACAGCGGGGCTAATGAAAAACTGTTTTTT
D: NA; J: TRBJ2-7; V: TRBV7-9; size: NA; CDR3: CSSSFAGEGDEQYF; DNA: TGTTCCAGCAGCTTCGCAGGGGAGGGCGACGAGCAGTACTTC
D: NA; J: TRBJ1-3; V: TRBV7-6; size: NA; CDR3: CASSFQQGSVSIPGNTIYF; DNA: TGTGCCAGCAGCTTCCAACAGGGAAGTGTATCCATCCCAGGAAACACCATATATTTT
D: NA; J: TRBJ1-1; V: TRBV6-5; size: NA; CDR3: CASSYGSNTEAFF; DNA: TGTGCCAGCAGTTACGGTAGTAACACTGAAGCTTTCTTT
D: NA; J: TRBJ1-1; V: TRBV5-5; size: once; CDR3: CASSRTALNTEAFF; DNA: TGTGCCAGCAGCCGGACAGCTTTGAACACTGAAGCTTTCTTT
D: TRBD1; J: TRBJ1-2; V: TRBV9; size: NA; CDR3: CASSVGGTGPYGYTF; DNA: TGTGCCAGCAGCGTAGGCGGGACAGGGCCCTATGGCTACACCTTC
D: NA; J: TRBJ1-1; V: TRBV5-5; size: NA; CDR3: CASSLYGGGAFF; DNA: TGTGCCAGCAGCTTATATGGGGGGGGAGCTTTCTTT
D: NA; J: TRBJ1-3; V: TRBV5-4; size: NA; CDR3: CASSFYGNTIYF; DNA: TGTGCCAGCAGCTTCTATGGAAACACCATATATTTT
D: NA; J: TRBJ1-1; V: TRBV19; size: once; CDR3: CASSIEGRANTEAFF; DNA: TGTGCCAGTAGTATAGAAGGCAGGGCGAACACTGAAGCTTTCTTT
D: NA; J: TRBJ1-2; V: TRBV4-2; size: NA; CDR3: CASSQGTAYGYTF; DNA: TGTGCCAGCAGCCAAGGGACAGCCTATGGCTACACCTTC